This record concerns one T cell receptor (beta chain) sequence. Its antigen is unknown. No base quality information exists; no much larger clone differs at one position. The time point label on this specimen signifies: individuals recovered from natural SARS-CoV-2 infection. This entry belongs to a study of Ad26.COV2.S vaccination and SARS-CoV-2 variants (dated by TCRdb to the early 2020s). Some background on the complete study: TCRbeta repertoire sequencing served as the tool for gauging how specific and how broad the SARS-CoV-2-reactive T cell receptors were following Ad26.COV2.S vaccination. The TCR-sequenced set comprised about 32 samples: around 20 Ad26.COV2.S vaccine recipients, 5 placebo recipients and 8 SARS-CoV-2 convalescent individuals. The investigation overall reported the following: Compared with placebo recipients, Ad26.COV2.S recipients showed higher spike-specific TCR breadth (P = 0.0014). After vaccination, substantial breadth of spike-specific CD8+ and CD4+ T cell responses was reported. Vaccine and placebo recipients had similar non-spike TCR breadth, a finding consistent with the vaccine containing only spike. The authors noted that total T cell responses may have been underestimated by the TCR breadth and depth analyses.

CDR1 and CDR2 (MNHEY, SVGEGT) derive from the germline V gene. The CDR3 numbers 16 residues from cysteine through phenylalanine. The kept DNA is CDR3 alone, 48 bases in frame from the first base. V trim: 5 bases; J trim: 0 bases; unmatched bases: 6. The immunoSEQ Assay was used to sequence TCRbeta CDR3 regions. After extraction, genomic DNA underwent amplification by bias-controlled multiplex PCR, followed by high-throughput sequencing. In the authors' own workflow: Collapsing and filtering of sequences were performed to quantify the absolute abundance of each unique TCRbeta CDR3 region. T cell fraction was estimated by normalizing TCRbeta template counts to usable DNA, with usable DNA measured through amplification of reference genes found in all nucleated cells. Repertoire TCRs were annotated as SARS-CoV-2-specific by exact matching of V gene, CDR3 amino acid sequence and J gene to a known reactive TCR set. The reference SARS-CoV-2 TCR set was derived from MIRA and filtered for enrichment in COVID-19-positive ImmuneCODE repertoires, a step that removed public or cross-reactive TCRs. Using the MIRA antigens, annotated TCRs were further analysed by specific ORF or by position within an ORF. Breadth was defined as annotated unique rearrangements over total unique productive rearrangements; depth was the summed frequency of those rearrangements. Two-sided Wilcoxon rank-sum tests were applied when comparing TCR breadth between groups. Sourced from immuneACCESS, this table was stored by TCRdb with only in-frame sequences that have V and J called. A share of the clones is absent; for the studies checked, an unresolved V gene accounts for under half, and the remainder has no known explanation. The V and J calls and the clone size are those of that table, but D and trimming were determined from the DNA. This sample holds around 370,000 clones; about 90% were observed only once. Roughly 3.9% of the sample goes to the ten largest clones.

The origin of this receptor is a human donor who had recovered from COVID-19. The chain joins TRBV6-2 or TRBV6-3 to TRBJ2-3, and 9 junctional nucleotides match TRBD1. Source: peripheral blood, taken after recovery from COVID-19. The CDR3 region: CASSHLQGASTDTQYF. The base sequence is TGTGCCAGCAGTCACCTACAGGGGGCCAGCACAGATACGCAGTATTTT.